Presented here are 12 T cell receptor beta chains from one specimen sequenced in a study of early T cells in non-severe SARS-CoV-2 infection. TCRdb processed the 5' RACE reads anew with MiXCR; each CDR3 protein has one entry. The data contain over 50,000 distinct CDR3 sequences, 10% to 15% of them singletons. The sequenced sample was whole blood. Every receptor here comes from an adult who was a healthcare worker with PCR-confirmed SARS-CoV-2 infection or an uninfected control (not recorded which).

This clonotype was found many times. This chain connects TRBV12-5 to TRBJ2-5; TRBD2 agrees at 9 bases. In germline, CDR1 is LGHNT, CDR2 FRNRAP. V trimming: 1 base; J trimming: 4 bases; junction bases outside the gene matches: 4. CDR3 length: 15 residues. The CDR3 DNA reads as TGTGCTAGTGGTTTGGATCGGACTAGCGCAGAGACCCAGTACTTC. This sequence encodes CASGLDRTSAETQYF.

The chain combines TRBV12-3 or TRBV12-4 with TRBJ1-4, with D unresolved. The CDR3 length is 15 residues. V was shortened by 3 bases and J by 3 bases, with 11 bases between the two germline ends. The CDR3 reads CASSFDVAPNEKLFF. For the CDR3, the DNA is TGTGCCAGCAGTTTTGACGTGGCGCCTAATGAAAAACTGTTTTTT.

The V gene is TRBV20-1, the J gene TRBJ1-5; D remains unclear. Trimming pared 6 bases from V and 0 bases from J, leaving 12 bases between. The CDR3 is 14 residues long. Germline V gene sequence: CDR1 DFQATT, CDR2 SNEGSKA (reference sequence). CDR3 region: CSASPGYSNQPQHF. CDR3 nucleotides: TGCAGTGCCTCACCGGGGTATAGCAATCAGCCCCAGCATTTT.

In its sample, this clonotype was seen many times. The V and J genes are TRBV5-6 and TRBJ2-1, with TRBD2 matching over 13 bases. The CDR3 has 19 residues. The junction had 15 bases not matched to a gene; V was cut back by 5 bases and J by 4 bases. CDR1 is SGHDT and CDR2 is YYEEEE in the germline V gene. This chain's CDR3 is CASRHGLAGVSWRYNEQFF. DNA of the CDR3: TGTGCCAGCAGGCATGGACTAGCGGGGGTCTCATGGAGGTACAATGAGCAGTTCTTC.

The V call is TRBV29-1, the J call TRBJ1-1; D gene uncertain. V gave up 5 bases and J gave up 0 bases, with 4 bases separating them. CDR1 and CDR2 (germline): SQVTM, ANQGSEA. The CDR3 has 11 amino acids. CDR3 residues: CSVHLNTEAFF. DNA for the CDR3: TGCAGCGTTCACCTGAACACTGAAGCTTTCTTT.

This chain connects TRBV3-1 to TRBJ2-1; 11 bases fit TRBD2. V shed 1 base, J shed 10 bases, and the junction held 3 bases outside the gene matches. This CDR3 has 14 residues. In germline, CDR1 is LGHDT, CDR2 YNNKEL (reference sequence). The CDR3 DNA sequence: TGTGCCAGCAGCCAAGCGCGGACTAGCGGGGAGCAGTTCTTC. It encodes CASSQARTSGEQFF.

The table lists this clonotype with many counts. The CDR3, as DNA: TGTGCCAGCAGTCTGGGGGCTAGCGGGAGTAATGAGCAGTTCTTC. Its protein product is CASSLGASGSNEQFF. This chain uses TRBV12-3 or TRBV12-4 with TRBJ2-1; TRBD2 matches at 10 bases. V lost 5 bases and J lost 7; bases outside the gene matches: 8. The CDR3 totals 15 residues.

This clonotype has ten or more counts. The rearrangement uses TRBV30 and TRBJ1-1, with D unclear. In germline, CDR1 is GTSNPN, CDR2 SVGIG (reference sequence). CDR3 length equals 13 residues. V was clipped by 2 bases and J by 1 base, with 8 bases between them. The CDR3 loop is CAWSPRENTEAFF. Here the CDR3 DNA reads TGTGCCTGGAGTCCGCGGGAGAACACTGAAGCTTTCTTT.

This clonotype was observed many times. The chain joins TRBV7-9 to TRBJ2-5; D perhaps matches TRBD2 (5 bases). Germline CDR1 SEHNR, CDR2 FQNEAQ (reference sequence). The CDR3 contains 12 residues. Trimming removed 4 bases from V and 7 bases from J, with 10 bases in between. DNA of the CDR3: TGTGCCAGCAGCTCCCCCCGGGGGACCCAGTACTTC. Translated, it gives CASSSPRGTQYF.

The chain couples TRBV4-2 to TRBJ2-7; 9 nucleotides match TRBD2. With 0 bases clipped from V and 2 bases from J, the junction kept 5 bases outside the gene matches. Per germline, CDR1 LGHNA and CDR2 YNFKEQ. This CDR3 has 16 residues. CDR3 loop: CASSQESSGSTYEQYF. For the CDR3, the DNA is TGTGCCAGCAGCCAAGAGAGTAGCGGGAGTACCTACGAGCAGTACTTC.

This clonotype came up a few times. This chain uses TRBV29-1 with TRBJ2-1; 11 positions match TRBD2. The CDR3 covers 15 residues. V lost 2 bases to trimming and J lost 7 bases; unmatched junction nucleotides: 7. In germline, CDR1 is SQVTM, CDR2 ANQGSEA. The CDR3 reads CSVEHTSGRANEQFF. In DNA, the CDR3 is TGCAGCGTTGAACATACTAGCGGGAGAGCGAATGAGCAGTTCTTC.

The sample holds many counts of this clonotype. The rearrangement links TRBV20-1 to TRBJ1-4, with a tentative D call TRBD1 (5 bases). Germline CDR1 reads DFQATT; CDR2 reads SNEGSKA (reference sequence). The CDR3 is 12 amino acids. V was cut by 2 bases and J by 8 bases, with 9 bases left in between. The CDR3 DNA reads TGCAGTGCTAGACAGGGAGGGGAAAAACTGTTTTTT. Protein sequence: CSARQGGEKLFF.